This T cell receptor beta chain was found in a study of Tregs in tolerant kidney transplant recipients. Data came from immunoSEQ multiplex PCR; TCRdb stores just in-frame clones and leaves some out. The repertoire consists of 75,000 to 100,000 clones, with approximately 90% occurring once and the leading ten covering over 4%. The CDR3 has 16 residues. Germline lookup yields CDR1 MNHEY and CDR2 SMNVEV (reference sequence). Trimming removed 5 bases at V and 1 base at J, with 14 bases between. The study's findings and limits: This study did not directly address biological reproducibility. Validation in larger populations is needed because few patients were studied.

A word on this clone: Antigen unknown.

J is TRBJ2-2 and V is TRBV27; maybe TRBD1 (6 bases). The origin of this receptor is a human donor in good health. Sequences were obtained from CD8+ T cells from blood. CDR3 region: CASSPHQDRNTGELFF. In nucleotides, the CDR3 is TGTGCCAGCAGTCCCCACCAGGACAGGAACACCGGGGAGCTGTTTTTT.